Described below is a single T cell receptor beta chain sequence and its context. This record comes from a study of blood T cell repertoires in COVID-19. Only in-frame clones appear in the TCRdb table, and some are missing; sequencing was by immunoSEQ multiplex PCR. The table records some 270,000 clones, about 86% of them present only once. V dropped 4 bases and J dropped 0; count of bases not matched to a gene: 2. Germline lookup yields CDR1 SGHTS and CDR2 YDEGEE. The CDR3 sequence is 14 residues long. The rearrangement joins TRBV5-8 to TRBJ2-7, with 9 nucleotides matching TRBD1. Sequencing was carried out using peripheral blood. This sequence was found in a person aged 65 to 85 with COVID-19, enrolled during active disease. CDR3 nucleotide sequence: TGTGCCAGCAGCGCGGGACAGGGCTCCTACGAGCAGTACTTC. Translated, it gives CASSAGQGSYEQYF.